The 18 T cell receptor beta chains below all came from one sample that was sequenced in a study of blood T cell repertoires in COVID-19. Only in-frame clones appear in the TCRdb table, and some are missing; sequencing was by immunoSEQ multiplex PCR. Of approximately 67,000 clones listed, about 89% are singletons. Sequenced sample: peripheral blood. These receptors all come from a man between 45 and 60 years old with active COVID-19.

V and J are TRBV7-2 and TRBJ2-1; 13 nucleotides agree with TRBD2. The CDR3 sequence is 17 residues long. CDR1 is SGHTA, CDR2 FQGNSA, per germline. V was clipped by 2 bases and J by 14 bases; unmatched bases: 15. The CDR3 sequence is CASSLPGLAGRYLKEFF. Written as DNA, the CDR3 is TGTGCCAGCAGCTTACCGGGACTAGCGGGAAGGTATTTGAAGGAGTTCTTC. The full variable domain, completed using reference TRBV7-2 and TRBJ2-1, is GAGVSQSPSNKVTEKGKDVELRCDPISGHTALYWYRQSLGQGLEFLIYFQGNSAPDKSGLPSDRFSAERTGGSVSTLTIQRTQQEDSAVYLCASSLPGLAGRYLKEFFGPGTRLTVL.

The J gene is TRBJ1-5, the V gene TRBV29-1; 8 bases are shared with TRBD1. V shed 4 bases, J shed 6 bases, and the junction held 8 bases outside the gene matches. Germline CDR1 and CDR2: SQVTM and ANQGSEA. The CDR3 runs to 14 residues. CDR3 coding DNA: TGCAGCGTTGCCAGTGGGACAGGCTTTCAGCCCCAGCATTTT. Amino acids: CSVASGTGFQPQHF.

The rearrangement uses TRBV25-1 and TRBJ2-7; 7 bases agree with TRBD1. The trim removed 6 bases at V and 3 bases at J, leaving 5 bases unmatched. This CDR3 region has 13 residues. CDR1 and CDR2 (germline): MGHDK, SYGVNS. The CDR3 reads CASRRDSFYEQYF. For the CDR3, the DNA is TGTGCCAGCAGAAGGGACAGCTTCTACGAGCAGTACTTC.

The chain carries TRBV7-3 and TRBJ1-2, with TRBD1 matching over 8 bases. V lost 5 bases to trimming and J lost 6 bases; unmatched junction nucleotides: 8. Germline assignment: CDR1 SGHTA and CDR2 FQGTGA. The CDR3 spans 14 residues. Here the CDR3 DNA reads TGTGCCAGCAGCAAGACAGGGGCGTCGGATGGCTACACCTTC. It translates to CASSKTGASDGYTF. The full variable domain, with the rest looked up from reference TRBV7-3 and TRBJ1-2, is GAGVSQTPSNKVTEKGKYVELRCDPISGHTALYWYRQSLGQGPEFLIYFQGTGAADDSGLPNDRFFAVRPEGSVSTLKIQRTERGDSAVYLCASSKTGASDGYTFGSGTRLTVV.

The CDR3 loop is CASSLNPDWPQHF. The DNA for the CDR3 is TGTGCCAGCTCGCTGAATCCGGACTGGCCCCAGCATTTT. This chain links TRBV18 with TRBJ1-5; D call uncertain. Germline CDR1 KGHSH, CDR2 LQKENI. The CDR3 has 13 amino acids. Trimming cost V 6 bases and J 9 bases, with 15 bases left between them.

V usage is TRBV18 and J usage is TRBJ1-1; TRBD1 agrees at 9 bases. The CDR3 sequence is 16 residues long. Germline V gene sequence: CDR1 KGHSH, CDR2 LQKENI. V was pared by 3 bases and J by 0 bases, with 5 bases of the junction left unmatched. The CDR3: CASSPGQGLMNTEAFF. DNA of the CDR3: TGTGCCAGCTCACCGGGACAGGGACTAATGAACACTGAAGCTTTCTTT.

This clone came up once. The chain uses TRBV11-2 and TRBJ1-2; D is ambiguous. V shed 3 bases and J shed 4 bases, with 12 bases lying between them. This CDR3 spans 14 amino acids. CDR1 is SGHAT, CDR2 FQNNGV, per germline. The CDR3 spells CASSFGRTSYGYTF. CDR3 DNA sequence: TGTGCCAGCAGCTTTGGTCGGACTTCCTATGGCTACACCTTC.

This clone was seen a single time. V is TRBV2 and J is TRBJ1-5, with 8 positions matching TRBD1. This CDR3 has 15 residues. Per germline, CDR1 SNHLY and CDR2 FYNNEI. V was pared by 6 bases and J by 4 bases, with 8 bases of the junction left unmatched. CDR3 sequence (DNA): TGTGCCAGCAGCGCACTGACAGGGGTAAATCAGCCCCAGCATTTT. Its protein product is CASSALTGVNQPQHF.

This chain uses TRBV7-9 with TRBJ2-3; 10 nucleotides line up with TRBD1. Germline CDR1 and CDR2: SEHNR and FQNEAQ (reference sequence). The CDR3 is 17 residues long. After removal of 1 base from V and 3 bases from J, the junction contained 7 bases not matched to a gene. Here the CDR3 DNA reads TGTGCCAGCAGCTTAGGGGTTGGGACAGGGGAAACAGATACGCAGTATTTT. As protein: CASSLGVGTGETDTQYF. Full variable domain (outside the CDR3, taken from reference TRBV7-9 and TRBJ2-3): DTGVSQNPRHKITKRGQNVTFRCDPISEHNRLYWYRQTLGQGPEFLTYFQNEAQLEKSRLLSDRFSAERPKGSFSTLEIQRTEQGDSAMYLCASSLGVGTGETDTQYFGPGTRLTVL.

The rearrangement uses TRBV5-1 and TRBJ2-6; D might be TRBD1 (6 bases). Germline assignment: CDR1 SGHRS and CDR2 YFSETQ. The ends were cut back, 3 bases at V and 0 bases at J, with 13 bases in the middle. CDR3 size: 17 residues. The CDR3 reads CASSSRTDISGANVLTF. The CDR3 region has the DNA TGCGCCAGCAGCTCACGGACAGACATCTCTGGGGCCAACGTCCTGACTTTC.

V gene TRBV6-6 combines with J gene TRBJ1-5, with D perhaps TRBD1 (6 bases). The germline V gene has CDR1 MNHNY and CDR2 SVGAGI (reference sequence). V shed 4 bases and J shed 0 bases, with 10 bases lying between them. The CDR3 spans 15 residues. The chain's CDR3 is CASSWTVLSNQPQHF. The CDR3 DNA sequence: TGTGCCAGCAGTTGGACAGTCCTTAGCAATCAGCCCCAGCATTTT.

The J gene is TRBJ2-1, the V gene TRBV7-3; possible D gene TRBD2, 6 bases. This CDR3 comprises 15 residues. Per the germline V gene, CDR1 is SGHTA and CDR2 is FQGTGA. V lost 8 bases, J lost 7 bases, and 21 bases lay in between. This CDR3 is CASSPGEAWGNEQFF. The CDR3 nucleotides read TGTGCCAGCTCCCCGGGGGAAGCGTGGGGTAATGAGCAGTTCTTC.

The chain has TRBV5-4 and TRBJ2-1, with 7 bases fitting TRBD2. CDR1 is SGHNT, CDR2 YYREEE, per germline (reference sequence). The CDR3 has 16 amino acids. V lost 4 bases to trimming and J lost 4 bases; unmatched junction nucleotides: 11. The CDR3 region has the DNA TGTGCCAGCAGCCCGGAAGGGCTAGCGGTATACAATGAGCAGTTCTTC. Its translation is CASSPEGLAVYNEQFF.

The rearrangement uses TRBV11-2 and TRBJ1-1; no reliable D call. V lost 1 base, J lost 11 bases, and 11 bases lay in between. The CDR3 is 12 amino acids. The germline CDR1 and CDR2 sequences are SGHAT and FQNNGV. As DNA, the CDR3 is TGTGCCAGCAGCTTAGGTGGAGGGCATGCTTTCTTT. Its protein product is CASSLGGGHAFF.

The sample holds one count of this clone. V and J are TRBV2 and TRBJ1-1; D not certain. In germline, CDR1 is SNHLY, CDR2 FYNNEI. CDR3 length: 14 residues. Trimming took off 11 bases at V and 0 bases at J, with 16 bases between the two ends. The CDR3 loop is CAGSTETVNTEAFF. Here the CDR3 DNA reads TGTGCCGGATCAACGGAAACAGTGAACACTGAAGCTTTCTTT.

This clone was recorded only once. The rearrangement uses TRBV5-1 and TRBJ2-7; TRBD1 matches 9 bases. CDR1 SGHRS and CDR2 YFSETQ come from the germline V gene. CDR3 length equals 15 residues. The ends lost 5 bases at V and 2 bases at J; junction bases unmatched: 8. The CDR3, as DNA: TGCGCCAGCAGACTCTCTTGGACAGGGGCCTACGAGCAGTACTTC. It yields the protein CASRLSWTGAYEQYF.

This chain connects TRBV28 to TRBJ2-2, with 8 positions matching TRBD1. V was pared by 2 bases and J by 2 bases, with 4 bases of the junction left unmatched. The CDR3 runs to 16 residues. Germline V gene data show CDR1 as MDHEN and CDR2 as SYDVKM. The CDR3 DNA reads TGTGCCAGCAGTTTAGCAGGGGGCCTAAACACCGGGGAGCTGTTTTTT. This translates into CASSLAGGLNTGELFF.

The chain couples TRBV19 to TRBJ2-7; a possible D gene is TRBD2 (5 bases). The CDR3 extends over 15 amino acids. The germline gives CDR1 LNHDA, CDR2 SQIVND (reference sequence). The V gene lost 5 bases and the J gene lost 4 bases, with 18 bases spanning the gap. DNA for the CDR3: TGTGCCAGTAGTTACGGGCTTGGAGCGGATTACGAGCAGTACTTC. It codes for CASSYGLGADYEQYF.